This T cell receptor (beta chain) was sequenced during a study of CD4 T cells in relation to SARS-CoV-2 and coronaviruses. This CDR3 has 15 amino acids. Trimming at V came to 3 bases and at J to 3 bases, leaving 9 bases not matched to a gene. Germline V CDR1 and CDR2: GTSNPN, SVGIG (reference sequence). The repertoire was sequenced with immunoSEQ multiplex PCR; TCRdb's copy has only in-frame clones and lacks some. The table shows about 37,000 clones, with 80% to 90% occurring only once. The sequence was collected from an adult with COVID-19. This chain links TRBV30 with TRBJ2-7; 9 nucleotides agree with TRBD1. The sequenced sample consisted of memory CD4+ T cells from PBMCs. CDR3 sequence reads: CAWRRWTGVNYEQYF. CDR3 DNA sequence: TGTGCCTGGAGGCGTTGGACAGGGGTCAACTACGAGCAGTACTTC. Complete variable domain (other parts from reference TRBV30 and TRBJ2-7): SQTIHQWPATLVQPVGSPLSLECTVEGTSNPNLYWYRQAAGRGLQLLFYSVGIGQISSEVPQNLSASRPQDRQFILSSKKLLLSDSGFYLCAWRRWTGVNYEQYFGPGTRLTVT.